This passage covers 25 T cell receptor beta chains from one sample sequenced in a study of T cells after yellow fever vaccination (dated by TCRdb to 2018 to 2020). Libraries were prepared through 5' RACE. Sequenced using an Illumina NovaSeq 6000. The public sequencing data were trimmed at Q25 with fastp and processed into clonotypes with MiXCR by TCRdb, which kept only in-frame beta chains. All rows with the same CDR3 protein become a single entry with the most common DNA and genes. Across this sample there are 120,000 or so distinct CDR3 sequences, with roughly 10% seen only once. Together, the top ten hold approximately 37% of the sample. Sample treatment or condition, as interpreted from the label and publication: live attenuated yellow fever vaccine strain. The sequenced sample was CD8+ T cells sorted from PBMCs, obtained on the day of the yellow fever booster vaccination. The receptor source for this set is a man aged 18 to 30 who received the YFV17D yellow fever vaccine.

This sequence joins TRBV7-2 and TRBJ2-1; 9 bases match TRBD2. This CDR3 contains 15 residues. V was clipped by 2 bases and J by 6 bases; unmatched bases: 5. CDR1 and CDR2 (germline): SGHTA, FQGNSA. This chain's CDR3 is CASSLKGGGVNEQFF. CDR3 in DNA: TGTGCCAGCAGCTTAAAAGGCGGGGGGGTCAATGAGCAGTTCTTC.

This clonotype was observed a handful of times. CDR3 in amino acids: CASSSSGGEGPETQYF. The CDR3 nucleotides are TGTGCCAGCAGCTCCTCAGGGGGAGAAGGCCCGGAGACCCAGTACTTC. The genes are TRBV7-9 and TRBJ2-5; the match to TRBD1 covers 7 bases. J lost 5 bases, V lost 4 bases, and 13 bases had no gene match. There are 16 residues in the CDR3. Germline V gene data show CDR1 as SEHNR and CDR2 as FQNEAQ (reference sequence).

This clonotype was observed a few times. The genes are TRBV5-5 and TRBJ2-7, with D tentatively TRBD2 (5 bases). Germline-derived CDR1 and CDR2 are SGHKS and YYEKEE (reference sequence). Trimming took off 0 bases at V and 9 bases at J, with 13 bases between the two ends. This CDR3 has 13 residues. CDR3 nucleotides: TGTGCCAGCAGCTTGGAACCCGGGATGCGGCAGTACGTC. Translation: CASSLEPGMRQYV.

This clonotype was detected only a few times. V is TRBV27 and J is TRBJ1-1; D gene ambiguous. Germline V CDR1 and CDR2: MNHEY, SMNVEV (reference sequence). The CDR3 has 13 amino acids. The V and J ends lost 2 bases and 2 bases respectively, with 6 bases between them. This chain's CDR3 is CASSLIGNTEAFF. The DNA of the CDR3 is TGTGCCAGCAGTTTAATCGGAAACACTGAAGCTTTCTTT.

This clonotype has more than one count but fewer than ten. The CDR3 sequence is CASSSDHSGTQYF. Here the CDR3 DNA reads TGTGCCAGCAGCTCGGATCACTCAGGGACCCAGTACTTC. The V and J genes are TRBV7-9 and TRBJ2-5; unclear D gene. Germline CDR1 is SEHNR and CDR2 is FQNEAQ (reference sequence). This CDR3 is 13 amino acids long. V lost 4 bases to trimming and J lost 7 bases, with 13 bases between them. The full variable domain, its missing parts supplied by reference TRBV7-9 and TRBJ2-5, is DTGVSQNPRHKITKRGQNVTFRCDPISEHNRLYWYRQTLGQGPEFLTYFQNEAQLEKSRLLSDRFSAERPKGSFSTLEIQRTEQGDSAMYLCASSSDHSGTQYFGPGTRLLVL.

The chain recombines TRBV12-3 or TRBV12-4 with TRBJ2-2; D not resolved. The CDR3 runs 13 residues. The V end lost 5 bases, the J end lost 1 base, and 5 bases lay between the germline ends. The DNA of the CDR3 is TGTGCCAGCAGTCCCGGGAACACCGGGGAGCTGTTTTTT. Its translation: CASSPGNTGELFF.

This clonotype was seen only a few times. V and J are TRBV29-1 and TRBJ2-4; TRBD1 aligns across 9 bases. The J segment lost 10 bases and the V segment lost 2 bases, leaving 6 bases of the junction unmatched. The germline V gene has CDR1 SQVTM and CDR2 ANQGSEA. The CDR3 is made up of 13 amino acids. CDR3 region: CSVEWGQGRIQYF. Written as DNA, the CDR3 is TGCAGCGTTGAATGGGGACAGGGTCGTATTCAGTACTTC.

This clonotype was observed a few times. This rearrangement joins TRBV12-3 or TRBV12-4 to TRBJ1-5; 8 positions agree with TRBD1. The CDR3 totals 15 residues. V lost 7 bases, J lost 4 bases, and 9 bases stayed unmatched. CDR3 sequence reads: CASNPGTGGNQPQHF. DNA for the CDR3: TGTGCCAGCAACCCCGGGACAGGAGGTAATCAGCCCCAGCATTTT.

This clonotype was picked up a small number of times. This rearrangement joins TRBV7-9 to TRBJ1-1; D is ambiguous. Germline V gene lookup returns CDR1 SEHNR and CDR2 FQNEAQ (reference sequence). This CDR3 region has 14 residues. The germline V and J ends were trimmed by 4 bases and 4 bases, with 13 bases remaining between them. CDR3 loop: CASSSLGRGTEAFF. CDR3 nucleotides: TGTGCCAGCAGCTCTCTAGGGCGAGGCACTGAAGCTTTCTTT.

The table lists this clonotype with a few counts. V usage is TRBV29-1 and J usage is TRBJ2-4; 15 bases are shared with TRBD2. This CDR3 is 17 amino acids long. Germline V lookup: CDR1 SQVTM, CDR2 ANQGSEA. Trimming took 1 base from V and 4 from J; bases not matched to a gene: 5. CDR3 bases: TGCAGCGTTGAAGGGACTAGCGGGGGGGCCGGGAAAAACATTCAGTACTTC. Protein sequence: CSVEGTSGGAGKNIQYF.

The gene calls are TRBV29-1 and TRBJ2-2; no reliable D call. From germline, CDR1 is SQVTM and CDR2 ANQGSEA. V was cut by 1 base and J by 4 bases, with 7 bases left in between. This CDR3 region has 13 residues. The CDR3 reads CSVEVGVTGELFF. The CDR3 DNA reads as TGCAGCGTTGAAGTTGGGGTCACCGGGGAGCTGTTTTTT.

The sample holds many counts of this clonotype. The chain combines TRBV20-1 with TRBJ2-2, with 11 nucleotides matching TRBD2. V lost 0 bases to trimming and J lost 3 bases; unmatched junction nucleotides: 3. The CDR3 is made up of 16 amino acids. Germline lookup yields CDR1 DFQATT and CDR2 SNEGSKA (reference sequence). The CDR3 DNA sequence: TGCAGTGCTAGAGATCCTAGCGGGGGGCACACCGGGGAGCTGTTTTTT. Its protein product is CSARDPSGGHTGELFF.

The CDR3 bases are TGTGCCAGCAGCTTAGCCTCTGGGGCCAACGTCCTGACTTTC. Translated, it gives CASSLASGANVLTF. The chain carries TRBV7-2 and TRBJ2-6; D is ambiguous. The CDR3 is made up of 14 amino acids. The germline V gene encodes CDR1 SGHTA and CDR2 FQGNSA. V was cut by 0 bases and J by 0 bases, with 0 bases left in between.

This chain links TRBV6-5 with TRBJ1-5; D is perhaps TRBD1 (5 bases). Germline V gene data show CDR1 as MNHEY and CDR2 as SVGAGI. The CDR3 sequence is 15 residues long. V lost 2 bases and J 5 bases, leaving 13 bases between the germline ends. The CDR3 DNA sequence: TGTGCCAGCAGTTACGAGGGGAGGTCGGATCAGCCCCAGCATTTT. It is translated as CASSYEGRSDQPQHF.

The sample holds many counts of this clonotype. The V gene is TRBV12-5, the J gene TRBJ2-7; maybe TRBD1 (7 bases). Trimming stripped 3 bases from V and 7 bases from J, with 25 bases between. There are 17 residues in the CDR3. Germline CDR1 reads LGHNT; CDR2 reads FRNRAP. CDR3 in DNA: TGTGCTAGTGGTTTCCCAGAGTCACAGGGGACTTACGATGAGCAGTACTTC. Protein sequence: CASGFPESQGTYDEQYF. Filled out from reference TRBV12-5 and TRBJ2-7, the complete variable domain reads DARVTQTPRHKVTEMGQEVTMRCQPILGHNTVFWYRQTMMQGLELLAYFRNRAPLDDSGMPKDRFSAEMPDATLATLKIQPSEPRDSAVYFCASGFPESQGTYDEQYFGPGTRLTVT.

The table lists this clonotype with many counts. The rearrangement uses TRBV29-1 and TRBJ2-1; D unresolved. The CDR3 consists of 12 residues. Trimming took off 5 bases at V and 6 bases at J, with 11 bases between the two ends. The germline gives CDR1 SQVTM, CDR2 ANQGSEA. The CDR3 is CSVPATGNEQFF. CDR3 DNA sequence: TGCAGCGTTCCGGCGACCGGCAATGAGCAGTTCTTC.

The chain employs TRBV27 and TRBJ2-1, with D possibly being TRBD1 (6 bases). Germline CDR1 and CDR2: MNHEY and SMNVEV (reference sequence). The CDR3 has 11 amino acids. Trimming removed 6 bases at V and 9 bases at J, with 9 bases between. The DNA for the CDR3 is TGTGCCAGCAGACAGGGTAGTGAGCAGTTCTTC. Translating gives CASRQGSEQFF.

This clonotype occurred a few times. The V call is TRBV7-9, the J call TRBJ1-2; no definite D call. V lost 10 bases and J lost 8, with 11 bases in between. There are 10 residues in the CDR3. Germline lookup yields CDR1 SEHNR and CDR2 FQNEAQ (reference sequence). CDR3 amino acids: CATHKRGYTF. In DNA form, the CDR3 reads TGTGCCACGCACAAGAGGGGCTACACCTTC.

This chain uses TRBV6-2 or TRBV6-3 with TRBJ1-2; weak D call: TRBD1 (6 bases). CDR3 length: 14 amino acids. The germline V and J ends were trimmed by 4 bases and 8 bases, with 17 bases remaining between them. The V gene's germline CDR1 is MNHEY and CDR2 SVGEGT. The CDR3 DNA sequence: TGTGCCAGCAGTTCTACATCAGGGGCTAGCGGCTACACCTTC. It codes for CASSSTSGASGYTF.

In its sample, this clonotype was seen a few times. The rearrangement uses TRBV10-3 and TRBJ2-5, with 13 bases aligning to TRBD2. The CDR3 is made up of 15 amino acids. J gave up 1 base and V 6 bases, and 2 bases lay outside the gene matches. CDR1 is ENHRY and CDR2 is SYGVKD in the germline V gene. In DNA form, the CDR3 reads TGTGCCATCAGCCGGACTAGCGGGGGCCAAGAGACCCAGTACTTC. This encodes CAISRTSGGQETQYF.

V and J are TRBV2 and TRBJ2-5, with a tentative D call TRBD2 (5 bases). V was shortened by 11 bases and J by 5 bases, with 15 bases between the two germline ends. From germline, CDR1 is SNHLY and CDR2 FYNNEI. CDR3 size: 12 residues. The CDR3 coding sequence is TGTGCCTGCGTTGAGGGTTGGGAGACCCAGTACTTC. It encodes CACVEGWETQYF.

The CDR3, as DNA: TGTGCCAGCAGCCCTAGCGGTGCTAACACTGAAGCTTTCTTT. It encodes CASSPSGANTEAFF. The chain recombines TRBV7-8 with TRBJ1-1; D call uncertain. The V gene lost 5 bases and the J gene lost 2 bases, with 12 bases spanning the gap. CDR3 length: 14 residues. Germline V CDR1 and CDR2: SGHVS, FQNEAQ.

This clonotype was recorded a few times. This rearrangement joins TRBV5-7 to TRBJ2-5; maybe TRBD2 (6 bases). TRBV5-7 is an ORF for which the function is uncertain. The CDR3 length is 14 residues. V was cut by 4 bases and J by 3 bases, with 13 bases left in between. The CDR3 nucleotides are TGTGCCAGCAGCGGAGGGACGCGAAAAGAGACCCAGTACTTC. Amino acid sequence: CASSGGTRKETQYF.

The J gene is TRBJ1-5, the V gene TRBV7-9; 8 positions match TRBD1. With V trimmed by 7 bases and J by 4 bases, 3 bases remained unmatched. The germline V gene encodes CDR1 SEHNR and CDR2 FQNEAQ (reference sequence). This CDR3 is built from 13 residues. CDR3 bases: TGTGCCAGCAACCAGGGGGCTAATCAGCCCCAGCATTTT. It is translated as CASNQGANQPQHF.

This clonotype has only a few counts. V usage is TRBV6-1 and J usage is TRBJ1-2; D is undetermined. Per germline, CDR1 MNHNS and CDR2 SASEGT. Trimming took off 3 bases at V and 4 bases at J, with 9 bases between the two ends. This CDR3 has 13 amino acids. CDR3 DNA sequence: TGTGCCAGCAGTGATACCGAGTTCTATGGCTACACCTTC. Protein: CASSDTEFYGYTF.